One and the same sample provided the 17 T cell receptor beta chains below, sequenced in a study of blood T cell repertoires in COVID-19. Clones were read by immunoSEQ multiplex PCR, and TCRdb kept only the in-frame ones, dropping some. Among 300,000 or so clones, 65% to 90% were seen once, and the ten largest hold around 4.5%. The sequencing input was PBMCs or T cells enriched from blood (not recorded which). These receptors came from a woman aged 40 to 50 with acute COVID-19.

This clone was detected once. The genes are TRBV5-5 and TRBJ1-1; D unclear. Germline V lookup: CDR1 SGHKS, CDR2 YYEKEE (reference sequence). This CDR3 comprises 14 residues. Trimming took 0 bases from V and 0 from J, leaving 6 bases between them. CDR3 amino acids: CASSLVELNTEAFF. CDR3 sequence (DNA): TGTGCCAGCAGCTTGGTGGAGCTGAACACTGAAGCTTTCTTT.

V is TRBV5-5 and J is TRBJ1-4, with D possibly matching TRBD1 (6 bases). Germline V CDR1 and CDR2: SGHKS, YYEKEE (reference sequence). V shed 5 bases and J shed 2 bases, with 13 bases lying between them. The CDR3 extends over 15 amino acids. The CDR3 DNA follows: TGTGCCAGCAGGCGGGCGGGGGCGACTAATGAAAAACTGTTTTTT. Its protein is CASRRAGATNEKLFF.

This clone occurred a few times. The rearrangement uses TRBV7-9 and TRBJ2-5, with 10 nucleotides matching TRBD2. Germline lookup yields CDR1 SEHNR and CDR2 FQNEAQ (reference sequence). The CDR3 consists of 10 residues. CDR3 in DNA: TGTGCTAGCGGGGGGGAGACCCAGTACTTC. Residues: CASGGETQYF.

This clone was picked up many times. The CDR3 DNA is TGTGCCAGCAGCCATGGCCTGACAGTAGCTAACTATGGCTACACCTTC. Protein sequence: CASSHGLTVANYGYTF. V usage is TRBV3-1 (or the pseudogene TRBV3-2) and J usage is TRBJ1-2, with D perhaps TRBD1 (5 bases). The CDR3 covers 16 residues. Trimming left V 3 bases short and J 0 bases short, with 14 bases between. Germline values: CDR1 LGHDT, CDR2 YNNKEL (reference sequence).

In DNA, the CDR3 is TGTGCCAGCATCGAGAGGGGCCCAGGGGTCTATGGCTACACCTTC. This codes for CASIERGPGVYGYTF. The chain links TRBV6-6 to TRBJ1-2; D may be TRBD1 (6 bases). The germline CDR1 and CDR2 sequences are MNHNY and SVGAGI (reference sequence). Between the trimmed V and J ends, which lost 7 bases and 4 bases, there was a span of 19 bases. The length of the CDR3 is 15 residues.

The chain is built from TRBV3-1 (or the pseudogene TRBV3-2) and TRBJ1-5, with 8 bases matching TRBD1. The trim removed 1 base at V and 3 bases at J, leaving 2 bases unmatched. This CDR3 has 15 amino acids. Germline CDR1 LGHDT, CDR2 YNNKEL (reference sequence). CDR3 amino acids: CASSQGTGNNQPQHF. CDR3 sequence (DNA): TGTGCCAGCAGCCAAGGGACAGGGAACAATCAGCCCCAGCATTTT.

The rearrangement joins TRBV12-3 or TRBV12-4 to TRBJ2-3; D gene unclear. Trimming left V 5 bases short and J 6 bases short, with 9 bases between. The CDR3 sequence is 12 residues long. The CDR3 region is CASSHSGDTQYF. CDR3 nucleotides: TGTGCCAGCAGTCATTCGGGTGATACGCAGTATTTT.

CDR3 loop: CASSQTGGTYEQYF. In nucleotides, the CDR3 is TGTGCCAGCAGCCAAACGGGGGGGACCTACGAGCAGTACTTC. The rearrangement joins TRBV3-1 (or the pseudogene TRBV3-2) to TRBJ2-7, with TRBD2 matching 8 bases. The V gene end was trimmed by 2 bases and the J gene end by 2 bases; junction bases not matched to a gene: 2. CDR3 size: 14 residues. Looked up from germline, CDR1 is LGHDT and CDR2 is YNNKEL (reference sequence).

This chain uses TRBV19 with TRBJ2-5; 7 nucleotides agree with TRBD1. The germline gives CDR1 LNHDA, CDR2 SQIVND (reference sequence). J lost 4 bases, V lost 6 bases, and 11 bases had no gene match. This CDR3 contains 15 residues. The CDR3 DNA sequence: TGTGCCAGTAGCATACTGGACAGGCCTCGAGAGACCCAGTACTTC. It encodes CASSILDRPRETQYF. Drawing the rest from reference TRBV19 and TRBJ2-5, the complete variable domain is DGGITQSPKYLFRKEGQNVTLSCEQNLNHDAMYWYRQDPGQGLRLIYYSQIVNDFQKGDIAEGYSVSREKKESFPLTVTSAQKNPTAFYLCASSILDRPRETQYFGPGTRLLVL.

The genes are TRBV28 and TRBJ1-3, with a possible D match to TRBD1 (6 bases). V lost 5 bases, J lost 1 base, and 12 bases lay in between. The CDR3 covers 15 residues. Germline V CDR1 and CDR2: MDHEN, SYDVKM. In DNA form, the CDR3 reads TGTGCCAGCAGTGTCCGAGGGGGATCTGGAAACACCATATATTTT. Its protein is CASSVRGGSGNTIYF. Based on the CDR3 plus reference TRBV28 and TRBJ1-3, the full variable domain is DVKVTQSSRYLVKRTGEKVFLECVQDMDHENMFWYRQDPGLGLRLIYFSYDVKMKEKGDIPEGYSVSREKKERFSLILESASTNQTSMYLCASSVRGGSGNTIYFGEGSWLTVV.

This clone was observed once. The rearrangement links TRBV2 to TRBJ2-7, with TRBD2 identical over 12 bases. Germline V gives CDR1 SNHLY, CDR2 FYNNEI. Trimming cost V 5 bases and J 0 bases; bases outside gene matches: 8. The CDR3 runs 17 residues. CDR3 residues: CASSLLLAGGYSYEQYF. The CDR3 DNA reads TGTGCCAGCAGTTTGCTACTAGCGGGAGGATACTCCTACGAGCAGTACTTC.

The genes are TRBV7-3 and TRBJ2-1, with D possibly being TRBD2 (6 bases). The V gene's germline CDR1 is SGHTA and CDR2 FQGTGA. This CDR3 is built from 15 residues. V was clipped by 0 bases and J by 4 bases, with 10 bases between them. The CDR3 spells CASSLTRDLYNEQFF. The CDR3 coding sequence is TGTGCCAGCAGCTTAACGCGGGACCTATACAATGAGCAGTTCTTC.

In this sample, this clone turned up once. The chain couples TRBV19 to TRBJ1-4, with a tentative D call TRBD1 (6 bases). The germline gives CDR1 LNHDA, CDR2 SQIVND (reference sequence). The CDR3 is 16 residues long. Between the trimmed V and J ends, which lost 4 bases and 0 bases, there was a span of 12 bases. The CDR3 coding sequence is TGTGCCAGTAGTACCGGGACAAAAGCAACTAATGAAAAACTGTTTTTT. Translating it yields CASSTGTKATNEKLFF.

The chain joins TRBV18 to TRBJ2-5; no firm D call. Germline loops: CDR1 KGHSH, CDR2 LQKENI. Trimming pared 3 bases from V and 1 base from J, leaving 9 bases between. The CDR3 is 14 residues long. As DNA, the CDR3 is TGTGCCAGCTCACCTGGGCTGAGCCAAGAGACCCAGTACTTC. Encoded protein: CASSPGLSQETQYF.

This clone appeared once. The CDR3 sequence: CASGPGQGRSVRGVSSTDTQYF. The CDR3 DNA is TGTGCTAGTGGACCGGGACAGGGTCGGTCGGTGAGGGGGGTATCTAGCACAGATACGCAGTATTTT. The chain carries TRBV12-5 and TRBJ2-3, with TRBD1 matching over 9 bases. Germline V lookup: CDR1 LGHNT, CDR2 FRNRAP. V dropped 6 bases and J dropped 0; count of bases not matched to a gene: 25. This CDR3 has 22 residues.

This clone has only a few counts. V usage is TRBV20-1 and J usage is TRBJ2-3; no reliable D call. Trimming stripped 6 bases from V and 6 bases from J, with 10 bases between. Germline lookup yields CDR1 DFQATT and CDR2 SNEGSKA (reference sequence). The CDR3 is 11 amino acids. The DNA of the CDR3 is TGCAGTGCAGAGACTCTCGATACGCAGTATTTT. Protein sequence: CSAETLDTQYF.

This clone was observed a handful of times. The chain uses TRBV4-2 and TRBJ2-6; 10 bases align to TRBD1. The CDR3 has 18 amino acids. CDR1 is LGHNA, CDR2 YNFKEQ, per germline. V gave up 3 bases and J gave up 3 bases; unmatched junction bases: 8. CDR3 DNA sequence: TGTGCCAGCAGCCAGAGAGACAGGGGGCGAGGTGGGGCCAACGTCCTGACTTTC. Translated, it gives CASSQRDRGRGGANVLTF.